A selection of T cell receptor beta chains follows, all from one sample in a study of cytomegalovirus exposure and HLA in healthy donors. Sequencing used immunoSEQ multiplex PCR; TCRdb keeps in-frame clones, though not all of them. The profile shows 150,000 to 200,000 clones, roughly 77% of them singletons. Sequencing input: PBMCs. These receptors originate from a woman aged 40 to 49 in good health and CMV-seropositive. The CDR3 runs from the conserved cysteine through the conserved F or W. The order of the fields is J gene, D gene, V gene, clone size, CDR3 protein, CDR3 DNA. The D gene is left open where the match is weak. The size of a clone is reported for some rows only, either as once, few or many, or as a class for expanded clones.

j_gene: TRBJ1-1; d_gene: NA; v_gene: TRBV27; abundance: NA; CDR3aa: CASSLLQGAEAFF; CDR3nt: TGTGCCAGCAGTTTATTACAGGGAGCTGAAGCTTTCTTT
j_gene: TRBJ2-3; d_gene: NA; v_gene: TRBV27; abundance: NA; CDR3aa: CASSRDLGTQYF; CDR3nt: TGTGCCAGCAGTCGGGACTTAGGTACGCAGTATTTT
j_gene: TRBJ1-1; d_gene: TRBD1; v_gene: TRBV10-3; abundance: few; CDR3aa: CAIREAAGGDGTEAFF; CDR3nt: TGTGCCATCAGGGAGGCGGCAGGGGGAGACGGCACTGAAGCTTTCTTT
j_gene: TRBJ2-7; d_gene: NA; v_gene: TRBV14; abundance: NA; CDR3aa: CASSQGGGRYEQYF; CDR3nt: TGTGCCAGCAGCCAAGGGGGAGGCCGCTACGAGCAGTACTTC
j_gene: TRBJ2-3; d_gene: NA; v_gene: TRBV7-9; abundance: NA; CDR3aa: CASSLTAGLADTQYF; CDR3nt: TGTGCCAGCAGCCTGACCGCAGGGTTAGCAGATACGCAGTATTTT
j_gene: TRBJ1-4; d_gene: TRBD1; v_gene: TRBV2; abundance: NA; CDR3aa: CASSELKLATGNEKLFF; CDR3nt: TGTGCCAGCAGTGAGCTTAAGCTGGCGACAGGGAATGAAAAACTGTTTTTT
j_gene: TRBJ2-3; d_gene: TRBD2; v_gene: TRBV7-6; abundance: NA; CDR3aa: CASSRTKAGGTSTDTQYF; CDR3nt: TGTGCCAGCAGCCGCACCAAAGCGGGGGGGACTAGCACAGATACGCAGTATTTT
j_gene: TRBJ2-7; d_gene: TRBD2; v_gene: TRBV7-8; abundance: NA; CDR3aa: CASSPNFMGLAGVLYEQYF; CDR3nt: TGTGCCAGCAGCCCAAATTTCATGGGACTAGCGGGCGTCCTCTACGAGCAGTACTTC
j_gene: TRBJ2-1; d_gene: NA; v_gene: TRBV25-1; abundance: NA; CDR3aa: CASSPRGASSYNEQFF; CDR3nt: TGTGCCAGCAGCCCTCGGGGTGCCTCCTCCTACAATGAGCAGTTCTTC
j_gene: TRBJ2-2; d_gene: TRBD2; v_gene: TRBV9; abundance: NA; CDR3aa: CASSVSGRAVSGELFF; CDR3nt: TGTGCCAGCAGCGTCAGCGGGAGGGCCGTTAGCGGGGAGCTGTTTTTT
j_gene: TRBJ2-5; d_gene: NA; v_gene: TRBV5-1; abundance: NA; CDR3aa: CASSLSTPLYQETQYF; CDR3nt: TGCGCCAGCAGCTTATCTACCCCCCTATACCAAGAGACCCAGTACTTC
j_gene: TRBJ1-5; d_gene: TRBD1; v_gene: TRBV30; abundance: few; CDR3aa: CAWSVTGAFSNQPQHF; CDR3nt: TGTGCCTGGAGTGTGACAGGGGCCTTTAGCAATCAGCCCCAGCATTTT